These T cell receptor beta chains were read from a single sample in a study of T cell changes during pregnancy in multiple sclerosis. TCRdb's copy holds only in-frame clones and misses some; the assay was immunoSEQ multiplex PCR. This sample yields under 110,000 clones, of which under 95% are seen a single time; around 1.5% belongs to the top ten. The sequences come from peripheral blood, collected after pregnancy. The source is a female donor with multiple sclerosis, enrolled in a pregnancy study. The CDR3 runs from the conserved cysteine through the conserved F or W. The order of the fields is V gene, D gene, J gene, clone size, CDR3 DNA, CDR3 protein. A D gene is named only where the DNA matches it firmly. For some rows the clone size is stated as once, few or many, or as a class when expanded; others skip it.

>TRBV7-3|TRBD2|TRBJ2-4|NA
TGTGCCAGCAGCCAAAGGGGCCCCGAGGCTAGCGGGGAAAACATTCAGTACTTC
CASSQRGPEASGENIQYF
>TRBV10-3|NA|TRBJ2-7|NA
TGTGCCATCAGTGGGGGCGCCGAGCAGTACTTC
CAISGGAEQYF
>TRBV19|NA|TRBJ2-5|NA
TGTGCCAGTAGTATGGGGCAACAAGAGACCCAGTACTTC
CASSMGQQETQYF
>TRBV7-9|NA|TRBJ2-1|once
TGTGCCAGCAGCTCGGGATCGGTGAGCGAATACAATGAGCAGTTCTTC
CASSSGSVSEYNEQFF
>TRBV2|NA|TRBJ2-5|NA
TGTGCCAGCAGTCCTAACCCCAGCCAGGTTCAAGAGACCCAGTACTTC
CASSPNPSQVQETQYF
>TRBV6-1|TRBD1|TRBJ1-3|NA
TGTGCCAGCAGTGACCAGCCGACAGGGATAGGAAACACCATATATTTT
CASSDQPTGIGNTIYF
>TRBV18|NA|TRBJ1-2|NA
TGTGCCAGCTCCCCCACTCCGCAAACCTATGGCTACACCTTC
CASSPTPQTYGYTF
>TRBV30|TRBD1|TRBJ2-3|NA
TGTGCCTCGATACCGGGACAGGGAGCAGATACGCAGTATTTT
CASIPGQGADTQYF
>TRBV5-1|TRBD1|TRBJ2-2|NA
TGCGCCAGCAGCCCGAGGACAGGGCTCGCCCGGGAGCTGTTTTTT
CASSPRTGLARELFF
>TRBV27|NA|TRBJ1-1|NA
TGTGCCAGCAGTTTGGCGGGGCATAGAACTGAAGCTTTCTTT
CASSLAGHRTEAFF
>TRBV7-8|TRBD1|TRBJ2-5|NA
TGTGCCAGCAGCTATCAACAGGGGCTGGGGACCCAGTACTTC
CASSYQQGLGTQYF
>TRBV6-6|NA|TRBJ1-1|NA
TGTGCCAGCAGACACCACCTGGAAGGGGCGAACACTGAAGCTTTCTTT
CASRHHLEGANTEAFF
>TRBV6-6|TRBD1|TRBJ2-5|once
TGTGCCAGCAGTTACATGGGACAGGGTAGCGAGACCCAGTACTTC
CASSYMGQGSETQYF
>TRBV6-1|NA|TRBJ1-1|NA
TGTGCCAGCATTGCTACGGGGGGGTACACTGAAGCTTTCTTT
CASIATGGYTEAFF
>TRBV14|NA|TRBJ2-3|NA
TGTGCCAGCAGCCAAGTAACGGCAGATACGCAGTATTTT
CASSQVTADTQYF
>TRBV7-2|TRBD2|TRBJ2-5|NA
TGTGCCAGCAGCTTCTGGTCGGGGGGGACGGAGACCCAGTACTTC
CASSFWSGGTETQYF
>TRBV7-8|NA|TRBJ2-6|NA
TGTGCCAGCAGCTTAAGGCGGAACTCTGGGGCCAACGTCCTGACTTTC
CASSLRRNSGANVLTF
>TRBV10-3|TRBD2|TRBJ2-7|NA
TGTGCCATCCGGGGGGGAGGGGGGTCCTACGAGCAGTACTTC
CAIRGGGGSYEQYF